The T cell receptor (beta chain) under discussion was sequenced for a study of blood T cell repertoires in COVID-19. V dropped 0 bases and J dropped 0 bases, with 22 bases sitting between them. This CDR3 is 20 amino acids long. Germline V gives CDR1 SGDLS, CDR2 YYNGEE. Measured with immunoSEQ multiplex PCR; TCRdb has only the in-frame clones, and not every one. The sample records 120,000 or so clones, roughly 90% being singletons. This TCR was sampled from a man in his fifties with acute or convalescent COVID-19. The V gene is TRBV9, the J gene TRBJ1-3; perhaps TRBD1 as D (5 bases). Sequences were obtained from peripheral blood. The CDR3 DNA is TGTGCCAGCAGCGTAGCTACCCGGCAGGGAACCTATGACTCTGGAAACACCATATATTTT. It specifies CASSVATRQGTYDSGNTIYF.